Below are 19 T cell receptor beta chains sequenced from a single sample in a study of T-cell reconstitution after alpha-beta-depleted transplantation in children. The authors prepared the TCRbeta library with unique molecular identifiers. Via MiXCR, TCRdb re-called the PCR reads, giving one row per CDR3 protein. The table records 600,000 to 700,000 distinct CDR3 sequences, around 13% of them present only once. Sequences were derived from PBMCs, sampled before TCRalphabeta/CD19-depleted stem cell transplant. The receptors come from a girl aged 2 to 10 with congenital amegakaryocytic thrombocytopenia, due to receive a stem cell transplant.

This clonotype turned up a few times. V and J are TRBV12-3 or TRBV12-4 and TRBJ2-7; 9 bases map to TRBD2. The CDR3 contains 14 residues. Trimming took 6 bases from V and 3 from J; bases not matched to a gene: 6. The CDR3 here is CASRAREGIYEQYF. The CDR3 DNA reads TGTGCCAGCAGAGCGCGGGAGGGGATCTACGAGCAGTACTTC.

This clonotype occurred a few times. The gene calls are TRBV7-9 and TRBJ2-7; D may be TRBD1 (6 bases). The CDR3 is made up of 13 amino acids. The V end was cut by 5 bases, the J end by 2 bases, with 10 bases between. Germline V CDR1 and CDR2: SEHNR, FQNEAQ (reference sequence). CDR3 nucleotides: TGTGCCAGCAGCCGGGACACCGCCTACGAGCAGTACTTC. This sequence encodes CASSRDTAYEQYF.

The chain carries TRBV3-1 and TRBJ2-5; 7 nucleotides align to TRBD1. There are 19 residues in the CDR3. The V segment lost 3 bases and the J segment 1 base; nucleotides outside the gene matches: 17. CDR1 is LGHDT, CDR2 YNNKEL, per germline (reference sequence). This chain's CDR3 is CASSQPIGISGTAQETQYF. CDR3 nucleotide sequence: TGTGCCAGCAGCCAGCCGATCGGTATATCCGGGACAGCCCAAGAGACCCAGTACTTC.

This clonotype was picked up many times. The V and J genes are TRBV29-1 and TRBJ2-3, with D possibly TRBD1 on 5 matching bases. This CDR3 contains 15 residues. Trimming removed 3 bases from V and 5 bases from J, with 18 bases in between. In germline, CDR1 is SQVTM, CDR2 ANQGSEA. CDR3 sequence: CSVEGPPGQVDTQYF. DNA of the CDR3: TGCAGCGTTGAGGGGCCTCCCGGTCAAGTAGATACGCAGTATTTT.

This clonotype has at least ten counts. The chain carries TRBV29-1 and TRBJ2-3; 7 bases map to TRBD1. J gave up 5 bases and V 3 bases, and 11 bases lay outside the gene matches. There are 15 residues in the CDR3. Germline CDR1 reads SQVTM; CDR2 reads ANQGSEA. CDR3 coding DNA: TGCAGCGTTGATCTCTCAGGGGGTAAAAGAGATACGCAGTATTTT. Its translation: CSVDLSGGKRDTQYF.

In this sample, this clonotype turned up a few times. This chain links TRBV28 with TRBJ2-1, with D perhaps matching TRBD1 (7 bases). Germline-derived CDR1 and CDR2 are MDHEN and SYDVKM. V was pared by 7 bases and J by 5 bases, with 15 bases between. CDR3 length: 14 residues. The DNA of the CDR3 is TGTGCCAGCAAGCGGGCAGGGGGTGACAATGAGCAGTTCTTC. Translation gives CASKRAGGDNEQFF.

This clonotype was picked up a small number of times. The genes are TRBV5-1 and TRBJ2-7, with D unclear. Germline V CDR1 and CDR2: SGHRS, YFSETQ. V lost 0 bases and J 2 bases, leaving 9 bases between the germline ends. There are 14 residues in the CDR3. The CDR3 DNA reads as TGCGCCAGCAGCTTGGTCGAAGGCCCCTACGAGCAGTACTTC. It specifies CASSLVEGPYEQYF. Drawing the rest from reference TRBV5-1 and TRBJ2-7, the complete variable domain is KAGVTQTPRYLIKTRGQQVTLSCSPISGHRSVSWYQQTPGQGLQFLFEYFSETQRNKGNFPGRFSGRQFSNSRSEMNVSTLELGDSALYLCASSLVEGPYEQYFGPGTRLTVT.

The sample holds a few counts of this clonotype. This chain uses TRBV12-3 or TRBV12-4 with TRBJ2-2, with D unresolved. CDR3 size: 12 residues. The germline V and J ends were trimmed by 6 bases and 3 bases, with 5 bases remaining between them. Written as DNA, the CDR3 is TGTGCCAGCAGACCCCACACCGGGGAGCTGTTTTTT. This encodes CASRPHTGELFF.

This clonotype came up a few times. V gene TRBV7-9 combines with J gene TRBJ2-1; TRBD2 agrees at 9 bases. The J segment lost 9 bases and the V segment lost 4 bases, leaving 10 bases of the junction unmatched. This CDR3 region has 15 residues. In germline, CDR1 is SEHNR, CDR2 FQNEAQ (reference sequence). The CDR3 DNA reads TGTGCCAGCAGCTCGCCGGGACTAGCACCTACTGAGCAGTTCTTC. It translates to CASSSPGLAPTEQFF.

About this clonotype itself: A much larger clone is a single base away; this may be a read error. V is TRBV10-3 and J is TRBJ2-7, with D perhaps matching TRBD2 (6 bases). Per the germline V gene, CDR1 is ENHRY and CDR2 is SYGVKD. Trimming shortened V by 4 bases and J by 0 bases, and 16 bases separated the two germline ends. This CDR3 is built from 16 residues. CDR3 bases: TGTGCCATCAGTGGAACTACTAGCAGGATCTCCTACGAGCAGTACTTC. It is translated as CAISGTTSRISYEQYF.

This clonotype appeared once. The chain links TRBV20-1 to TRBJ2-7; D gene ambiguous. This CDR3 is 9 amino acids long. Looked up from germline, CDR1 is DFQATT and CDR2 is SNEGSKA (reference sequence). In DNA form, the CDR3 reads TGCAGGCCTTATTACGAGCAGTACTTC. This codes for CRPYYEQYF.

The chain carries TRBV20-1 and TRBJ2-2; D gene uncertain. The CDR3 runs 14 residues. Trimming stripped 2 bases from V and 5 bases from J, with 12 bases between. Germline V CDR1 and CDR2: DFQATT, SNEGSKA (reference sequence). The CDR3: CSARTGTETGELFF. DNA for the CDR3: TGCAGTGCTAGAACGGGTACGGAGACCGGGGAGCTGTTTTTT.

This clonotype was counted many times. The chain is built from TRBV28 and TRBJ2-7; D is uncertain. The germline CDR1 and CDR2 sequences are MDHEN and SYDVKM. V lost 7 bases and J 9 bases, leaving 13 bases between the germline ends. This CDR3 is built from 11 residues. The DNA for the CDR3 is TGTGCCAGCAAGGCCCTTGAAGGGCAGTACTTC. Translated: CASKALEGQYF.

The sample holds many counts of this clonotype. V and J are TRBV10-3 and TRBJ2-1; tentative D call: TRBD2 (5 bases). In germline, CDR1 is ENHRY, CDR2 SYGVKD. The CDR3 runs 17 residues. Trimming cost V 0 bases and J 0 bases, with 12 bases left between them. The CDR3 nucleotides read TGTGCCATCAGTGAGTCATTACTAGGTAGCTCCTACAATGAGCAGTTCTTC. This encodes CAISESLLGSSYNEQFF.

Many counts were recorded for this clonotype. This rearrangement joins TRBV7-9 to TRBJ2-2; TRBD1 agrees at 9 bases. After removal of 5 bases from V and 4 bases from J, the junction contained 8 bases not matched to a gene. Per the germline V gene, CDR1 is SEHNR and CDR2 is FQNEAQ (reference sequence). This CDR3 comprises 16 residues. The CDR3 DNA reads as TGTGCCAGCAGCCCCGGGACAGGGTGGAGCACCGGGGAGCTGTTTTTT. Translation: CASSPGTGWSTGELFF.

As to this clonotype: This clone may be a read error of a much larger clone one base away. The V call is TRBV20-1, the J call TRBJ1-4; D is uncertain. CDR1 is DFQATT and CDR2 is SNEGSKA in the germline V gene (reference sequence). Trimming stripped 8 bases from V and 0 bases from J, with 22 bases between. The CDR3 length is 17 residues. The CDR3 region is CSPTPLTGLTTNEKLFF. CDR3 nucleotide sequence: TGCAGTCCCACCCCCTTAACGGGCCTCACAACTAATGAAAAACTGTTTTTT.

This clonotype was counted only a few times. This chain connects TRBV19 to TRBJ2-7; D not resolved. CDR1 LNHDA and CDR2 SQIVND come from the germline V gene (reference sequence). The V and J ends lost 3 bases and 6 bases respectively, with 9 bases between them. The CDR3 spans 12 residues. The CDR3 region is CASSITVGEQYF. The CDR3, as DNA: TGTGCCAGTAGTATCACAGTTGGCGAGCAGTACTTC.

CDR3 residues: CASSLSPGGPVETQYF. CDR3 DNA sequence: TGTGCCAGCAGCTTAAGTCCGGGAGGGCCAGTCGAGACCCAGTACTTC. The chain carries TRBV7-9 and TRBJ2-5; 8 nucleotides match TRBD2. The CDR3 runs to 16 residues. The germline CDR1 and CDR2 sequences are SEHNR and FQNEAQ (reference sequence). V shed 2 bases and J 5 bases; nucleotides not matched to a gene: 10.

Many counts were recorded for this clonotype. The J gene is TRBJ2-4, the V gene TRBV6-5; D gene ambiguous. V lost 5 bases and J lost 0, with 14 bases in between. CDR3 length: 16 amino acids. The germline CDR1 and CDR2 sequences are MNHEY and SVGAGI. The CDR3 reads CASSHGLTLAKNIQYF. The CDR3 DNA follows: TGTGCCAGCAGTCACGGGCTGACACTAGCCAAAAACATTCAGTACTTC.